This T cell receptor beta chain was documented in a study of T cell repertoires in cytomegalovirus infection. Study information: Indications of both CMV infection and matching HLA type were provided by public TCR beta signatures.

A few counts support this clonotype. What it recognizes is unknown. CDR1 SGHAT and CDR2 FQNNGV come from the germline V gene. The CDR3 covers 15 residues. Trimming took off 2 bases at V and 1 base at J, with 10 bases between the two ends. TCRdb called the reads again in MiXCR, with one record for every CDR3 protein. The sample has about 85,000 distinct CDR3 sequences, around 49% seen once. The sample in question was CD8+ T cells from cultured PBMCs, obtained from culture after CMV antigen stimulation. The receptor was isolated from a human donor in good health (CMV status not recorded). Some clones in this sample may be carry-over from other donors' samples. The chain employs TRBV11-2 and TRBJ2-3; a weak D match, TRBD2 (6 bases). CDR3 amino acids: CASSLLSGGTDTQYF. In DNA form, the CDR3 reads TGTGCCAGCAGCTTATTGTCGGGGGGCACAGATACGCAGTATTTT.